The clone carrying this T cell receptor (beta chain) appeared a few times. Antigen unknown. These data are taken from a study of cytomegalovirus exposure and HLA in healthy donors. The length of the CDR3 is 15 residues. The ends lost 5 bases at V and 5 bases at J; junction bases unmatched: 11. CDR1 and CDR2 from the germline V gene are MNHNS and SASEGT. The study, taken as a whole, reports: Earlier analysis looked at TCR beta V segments, and most were productive about 87% or about 30% of the time. Relative to equally common others, HLA-associated TCR beta chains showed greater clonal expansion in a later analysis. The authors reported that TCR beta sequences could predict HLA-A and HLA-B alleles. These predictions were accurate for most subjects in the first cohort. Later on, an analysis showed TCR association rates differing by HLA locus, with DRB1 the most and HLA-C the fewest.

PCR primers comprised 60 Vbeta and 13 Jbeta primers. Profiling relied on immunoSEQ multiplex PCR, and the TCRdb table lists in-frame clones only, not all of them. The data show 98,000 or so clones, around 79% seen once. This TCR came from a man aged 60 to 69 in good health and CMV-seropositive. V and J are TRBV6-1 and TRBJ2-5, with 7 bases aligning to TRBD2. Source material: PBMCs. This chain's CDR3 is CASSRLLGGDETQYF. CDR3 DNA: TGTGCCAGCAGTCGCCTACTTGGGGGGGACGAGACCCAGTACTTC.